This entry is about one TCR beta chain. The data are from a study of control samples from healthy donors and cancer patients. Some clones are missing from TCRdb's copy, which holds only in-frame ones; the method was immunoSEQ multiplex PCR. The sample has 95,000 to 150,000 clones, more than 70% seen once. The sequenced material came from blood. The source is a man over 45 in good health.

CDR3 nucleotide sequence: TGCGCCAGCAGCTTGGCGGGACAGGTGGCCCCCCTCTCTGGAAACACCATATATTTT. This encodes CASSLAGQVAPLSGNTIYF. The rearrangement joins TRBV5-1 to TRBJ1-3, with 8 bases fitting TRBD1. This CDR3 has 19 amino acids. J lost 0 bases, V lost 0 bases, and 11 bases had no gene match. Germline V CDR1 and CDR2: SGHRS, YFSETQ.